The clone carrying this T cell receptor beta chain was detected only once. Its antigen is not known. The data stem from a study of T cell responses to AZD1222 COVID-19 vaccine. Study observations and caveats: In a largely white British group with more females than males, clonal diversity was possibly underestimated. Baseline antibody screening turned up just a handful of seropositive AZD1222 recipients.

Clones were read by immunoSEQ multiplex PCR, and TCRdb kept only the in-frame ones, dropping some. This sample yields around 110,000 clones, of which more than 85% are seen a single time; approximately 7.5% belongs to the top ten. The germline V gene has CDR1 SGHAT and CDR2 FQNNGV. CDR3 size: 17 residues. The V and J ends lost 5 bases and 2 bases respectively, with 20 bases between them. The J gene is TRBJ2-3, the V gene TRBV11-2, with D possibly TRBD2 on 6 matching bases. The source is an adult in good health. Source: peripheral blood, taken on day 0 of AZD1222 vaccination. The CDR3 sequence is CASSQMGRWGLTDTQYF. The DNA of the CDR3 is TGTGCCAGCAGCCAAATGGGACGGTGGGGACTCACAGATACGCAGTATTTT. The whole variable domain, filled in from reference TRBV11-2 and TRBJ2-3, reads EAGVAQSPRYKIIEKRQSVAFWCNPISGHATLYWYQQILGQGPKLLIQFQNNGVVDDSQLPKDRFSAERLKGVDSTLKIQPAKLEDSAVYLCASSQMGRWGLTDTQYFGPGTRLTVL.